This T cell receptor beta chain stems from a study of blood T cell repertoires in COVID-19. Original handling: Estimation of nucleated cell counts was performed using reference gene primer amplification. Profiled with immunoSEQ multiplex PCR; TCRdb holds only in-frame clones, not every one. That table supplies the V and J calls and clone size; D and trimming were determined from the DNA. Seen here are about 59,000 clones, approximately 82% observed once, and the top ten hold roughly 12%. Trimming at V came to 4 bases and at J to 3 bases, leaving 14 bases not matched to a gene. CDR1 and CDR2 from the germline V gene are SGDLS and YYNGEE. This CDR3 contains 17 residues.

The sequence was collected from a man of 80 years or more with acute or convalescent COVID-19. The sample taken for sequencing was peripheral blood. The chain is built from TRBV9 and TRBJ2-7; 9 bases map to TRBD1. CDR3 amino acids: CASSPGPGQGVGYEQYF. The CDR3 bases are TGTGCCAGCAGCCCCGGACCGGGACAGGGAGTTGGCTACGAGCAGTACTTC.